The present TCR beta chain was sequenced within a study of beta chain features in type 1 diabetes. At the level of the study: Patients were similar to healthy donors in age and gender (as well as in cell yields). Taken together, all samples contributed nearly 110 million examined sorted cells. Study-level findings and limits: TCRB CDR3s from Type 1 diabetes patients were moderately but significantly shorter in all four CD4+ subsets.

Of the isolated RNA, all was reverse transcribed, and so the sequenced material was expressed TCRB transcripts. This table comes from immunoSEQ multiplex PCR, and its TCRdb copy is limited to in-frame clones, with some not included. The sample holds hundreds of thousands of clones; 13% are singletons and the top ten take about 0.02%. On this clone itself: The antigen is not known.

In germline, CDR1 is SGHRS, CDR2 YFSETQ. J gave up 10 bases and V 4 bases, and 6 bases lay outside the gene matches. The CDR3 is 15 residues long. The chain recombines TRBV5-1 with TRBJ1-6; 12 bases align to TRBD1. This clonotype originated in a man aged 18 to 35 with type 1 diabetes. Sequenced sample: naive CD4+ T cells from blood. The DNA for the CDR3 is TGCGCCAGCAGCGAGGGGACAGGGGGCGAGTCACCCCTCCACTTT. Its protein product is CASSEGTGGESPLHF.